The rows below give T cell receptor beta chains drawn from one sample of a study of T cells in tumors after PD-1 blockade. Clones were sequenced by immunoSEQ multiplex PCR, and TCRdb holds only the in-frame ones, with some missing. In the table there are approximately 47,000 clones, approximately 79% of which are singletons. The specimen comprised PBMCs, sampled before anti-PD-1 therapy. These receptor sequences come from a human donor with advanced basal cell or squamous cell carcinoma (not recorded which). Both conserved end residues are part of each CDR3. A D gene is named only where the DNA matches it firmly. Clone size is shown for a subset of rows, as once, few, many or a class of expanded clone.

j_call: TRBJ2-3
v_call: TRBV6-6
d_call: -
clone_size: -
cdr3_aa: CASTRGGSADTQYF
cdr3_nt: TGTGCCAGCACCAGAGGGGGGAGCGCAGATACGCAGTATTTT

j_call: TRBJ2-5
v_call: TRBV3-1/TRBV3-2
d_call: -
clone_size: -
cdr3_aa: CASSLGETQYF
cdr3_nt: TGTGCCAGCAGCCTCGGGGAGACCCAGTACTTC

j_call: TRBJ1-1
v_call: TRBV6-6
d_call: TRBD1
clone_size: -
cdr3_aa: CASRGQGAGEAFF
cdr3_nt: TGTGCCAGCAGAGGACAGGGGGCGGGTGAAGCTTTCTTT

j_call: TRBJ2-7
v_call: TRBV25-1
d_call: TRBD1
clone_size: -
cdr3_aa: CARPPAQGAHEQYF
cdr3_nt: TGTGCCAGACCTCCTGCGCAGGGGGCTCACGAGCAGTACTTC

j_call: TRBJ1-2
v_call: TRBV18
d_call: -
clone_size: -
cdr3_aa: CASSPNFFAEGFTSGYTF
cdr3_nt: TGTGCCAGCTCACCAAATTTCTTTGCGGAAGGCTTTACCAGCGGCTACACCTTC

j_call: TRBJ1-6
v_call: TRBV27
d_call: -
clone_size: -
cdr3_aa: CASSLKDLRTQSPLHF
cdr3_nt: TGTGCCAGCAGTTTAAAAGACCTCCGGACCCAATCACCCCTCCACTTT

j_call: TRBJ2-7
v_call: TRBV6-2/TRBV6-3
d_call: -
clone_size: once
cdr3_aa: CASSSSEWKGEPYEQYF
cdr3_nt: TGTGCCAGCAGTTCCTCTGAGTGGAAGGGGGAGCCCTACGAGCAGTACTTC

j_call: TRBJ1-3
v_call: TRBV10-3
d_call: -
clone_size: -
cdr3_aa: CAISDVGESGNTIYF
cdr3_nt: TGTGCCATCAGTGACGTGGGGGAATCTGGAAACACCATATATTTT

j_call: TRBJ2-7
v_call: TRBV27
d_call: -
clone_size: -
cdr3_aa: CASSLSPTRGQYF
cdr3_nt: TGTGCCAGCAGTTTGTCCCCTACCCGCGGGCAGTACTTC

j_call: TRBJ2-3
v_call: TRBV12-5
d_call: -
clone_size: once
cdr3_aa: CASGLGLSTDTQYF
cdr3_nt: TGTGCTAGTGGTTTGGGACTAAGCACAGATACGCAGTATTTT

j_call: TRBJ1-1
v_call: TRBV6-2/TRBV6-3
d_call: TRBD1
clone_size: once
cdr3_aa: CASSSTRDSEAFF
cdr3_nt: TGTGCCAGCAGTTCCACCCGGGACAGTGAAGCTTTCTTT

j_call: TRBJ1-2
v_call: TRBV10-3
d_call: -
clone_size: -
cdr3_aa: CAISQDGGGNYGYTF
cdr3_nt: TGTGCCATCAGCCAAGACGGAGGGGGTAACTATGGCTACACCTTC

j_call: TRBJ2-5
v_call: TRBV4-1
d_call: -
clone_size: -
cdr3_aa: CASSQVGYGETQYF
cdr3_nt: TGCGCCAGCAGCCAAGTGGGGTACGGGGAGACCCAGTACTTC

j_call: TRBJ2-5
v_call: TRBV5-4
d_call: TRBD2
clone_size: -
cdr3_aa: CASSNGLAGGYVRSQYF
cdr3_nt: TGTGCCAGCAGCAACGGACTAGCGGGGGGCTACGTAAGGTCCCAGTACTTC

j_call: TRBJ2-5
v_call: TRBV5-1
d_call: TRBD1
clone_size: -
cdr3_aa: CASSLGGDRAETQYF
cdr3_nt: TGCGCCAGCAGCTTGGGAGGGGACAGGGCGGAGACCCAGTACTTC

j_call: TRBJ2-7
v_call: TRBV7-2
d_call: -
clone_size: -
cdr3_aa: CASSSRGSYEQYF
cdr3_nt: TGTGCCAGCAGCTCCAGGGGCTCCTACGAGCAGTACTTC

j_call: TRBJ2-7
v_call: TRBV3-1/TRBV3-2
d_call: TRBD2
clone_size: -
cdr3_aa: CASSLTSGGANEQYF
cdr3_nt: TGTGCCAGCAGCCTCACTAGCGGGGGGGCCAACGAGCAGTACTTC

j_call: TRBJ1-3
v_call: TRBV15
d_call: TRBD1
clone_size: -
cdr3_aa: CATREGLGQGISGNTIYF
cdr3_nt: TGTGCCACCAGGGAGGGATTAGGACAGGGAATCTCTGGAAACACCATATATTTT

j_call: TRBJ2-7
v_call: TRBV7-9
d_call: TRBD2
clone_size: once
cdr3_aa: CASSSGLPHDYEQYF
cdr3_nt: TGTGCCAGCAGCTCGGGACTACCTCACGACTACGAGCAGTACTTC

j_call: TRBJ2-3
v_call: TRBV7-2
d_call: -
clone_size: few
cdr3_aa: CASSSMVTDTQYF
cdr3_nt: TGTGCCAGCAGCTCGATGGTCACAGATACGCAGTATTTT

j_call: TRBJ1-2
v_call: TRBV5-4
d_call: TRBD1
clone_size: few
cdr3_aa: CASSARGQGNYGYTF
cdr3_nt: TGTGCCAGCAGCGCGAGAGGACAGGGTAACTATGGCTACACCTTC

j_call: TRBJ2-1
v_call: TRBV7-2
d_call: TRBD1
clone_size: -
cdr3_aa: CASSQGQGLGEQFF
cdr3_nt: TGTGCCAGCAGCCAAGGACAGGGTCTCGGTGAGCAGTTCTTC

j_call: TRBJ2-5
v_call: TRBV28
d_call: TRBD2
clone_size: -
cdr3_aa: CASSMRLAGAWETQYF
cdr3_nt: TGTGCCAGCAGTATGCGGCTAGCGGGAGCCTGGGAGACCCAGTACTTC

j_call: TRBJ1-1
v_call: TRBV3-1/TRBV3-2
d_call: -
clone_size: -
cdr3_aa: CASSLRVNTEAFF
cdr3_nt: TGTGCCAGCAGCCTTCGGGTGAACACTGAAGCTTTCTTT

j_call: TRBJ1-1
v_call: TRBV28
d_call: TRBD1
clone_size: -
cdr3_aa: CASNDRDSYTEAFF
cdr3_nt: TGTGCCAGCAACGACCGGGACAGCTACACTGAAGCTTTCTTT

j_call: TRBJ2-3
v_call: TRBV27
d_call: TRBD2
clone_size: -
cdr3_aa: CASKELGLAGRDTQYF
cdr3_nt: TGTGCCAGCAAAGAGCTGGGACTAGCGGGAAGGGATACGCAGTATTTT

j_call: TRBJ1-1
v_call: TRBV11-3
d_call: -
clone_size: -
cdr3_aa: CASTVPGMNTEAFF
cdr3_nt: TGTGCCAGCACAGTCCCAGGCATGAACACTGAAGCTTTCTTT

j_call: TRBJ2-3
v_call: TRBV6-5
d_call: -
clone_size: -
cdr3_aa: CASSFGTNTDTQYF
cdr3_nt: TGTGCCAGCAGTTTCGGGACCAACACAGATACGCAGTATTTT

j_call: TRBJ2-1
v_call: TRBV5-4
d_call: TRBD2
clone_size: -
cdr3_aa: CASSRAGSGNNNEQFF
cdr3_nt: TGTGCCAGCAGCCGGGCGGGTAGCGGGAACAACAATGAGCAGTTCTTC